The 21 T cell receptor beta chains below all came from one sample that was sequenced in a study of blood T cells in healthy people across ages. The use of a sample-barcoded 5' primer and a J-beta primer mix characterized a second PCR of roughly 6 to 11 cycles. TCRdb recomputed calls from the 5' RACE reads with MiXCR, one row per CDR3 protein. The repertoire consists of about 1.5 million distinct CDR3 sequences, with less than 45% occurring once and the leading ten covering just over 4%. The sample consisted of blood. The source of these receptors is a woman aged 18-29 years in good health.

This rearrangement joins TRBV20-1 to TRBJ2-1, with 9 nucleotides matching TRBD2. The CDR3 totals 18 residues. The V gene's germline CDR1 is DFQATT and CDR2 SNEGSKA (reference sequence). V gave up 1 base and J gave up 0 bases; unmatched junction bases: 10. The CDR3 DNA reads TGCAGTGCTAGAGCTCTGCCTAGCGGGGCCCTCTCCTACAATGAGCAGTTCTTC. Its protein product is CSARALPSGALSYNEQFF.

The rearrangement links TRBV5-1 to TRBJ2-4; maybe TRBD1 (6 bases). Looked up from germline, CDR1 is SGHRS and CDR2 is YFSETQ. Trimming removed 0 bases at V and 8 bases at J, with 12 bases between. There are 14 residues in the CDR3. The CDR3 sequence: CASSLEGRGDIQYF. The CDR3 nucleotides read TGCGCCAGCAGCTTGGAGGGCAGGGGAGACATTCAGTACTTC.

The chain couples TRBV29-1 to TRBJ2-1; perhaps TRBD1 as D (5 bases). This CDR3 comprises 12 residues. With 1 base removed from V and 9 bases from J, the gap between germline ends came to 10 bases. Germline V lookup: CDR1 SQVTM, CDR2 ANQGSEA. CDR3 nucleotide sequence: TGCAGCGTTGAAGTTGGGGCGTTTGAGCAGTTCTTC. This encodes CSVEVGAFEQFF.

The chain uses TRBV10-3 and TRBJ2-1, with TRBD2 matching over 10 bases. This CDR3 contains 16 residues. With V trimmed by 6 bases and J by 9 bases, 14 bases remained unmatched. Germline CDR1 is ENHRY and CDR2 is SYGVKD. DNA for the CDR3: TGTGCCATCAGCCCCGCCCAAGCGGGGGGGCGGGGTGAGCAGTTCTTC. It codes for CAISPAQAGGRGEQFF.

CDR3 sequence: CASSFWGIGYTF. DNA of the CDR3: TGTGCCAGCAGCTTTTGGGGGATAGGCTACACCTTC. The V gene is TRBV7-9, the J gene TRBJ1-2, with D tentatively TRBD1 (5 bases). CDR1 is SEHNR and CDR2 is FQNEAQ in the germline V gene (reference sequence). V gave up 3 bases and J gave up 8 bases, with 10 bases separating them. CDR3 length: 12 amino acids.

CDR3 in amino acids: CAISGQEGNQPQHF. DNA of the CDR3: TGTGCCATCAGCGGACAGGAGGGCAATCAGCCCCAGCATTTT. The V call is TRBV10-3, the J call TRBJ1-5, with 7 bases fitting TRBD1. The germline V gene encodes CDR1 ENHRY and CDR2 SYGVKD. Losses at the gene ends were 6 bases for V and 2 bases for J; bases not matched to a gene: 4. CDR3 size: 14 residues.

CDR3 residues: CSANRGTFNSNQPQHF. DNA of the CDR3: TGCAGTGCTAACAGGGGGACATTTAATAGCAATCAGCCCCAGCATTTT. The chain recombines TRBV20-1 with TRBJ1-5, with TRBD1 matching 8 bases. Germline V gene lookup returns CDR1 DFQATT and CDR2 SNEGSKA (reference sequence). The CDR3 runs to 16 residues. The V gene end was trimmed by 4 bases and the J gene end by 0 bases; junction bases not matched to a gene: 8.

The V and J genes are TRBV12-5 and TRBJ2-3; 8 bases line up with TRBD1. With V trimmed by 1 base and J by 1 base, 1 base remained unmatched. The CDR3 totals 15 residues. Germline V CDR1 and CDR2: LGHNT, FRNRAP. CDR3 amino acids: CASGLGQGRTDTQYF. For the CDR3, the DNA is TGTGCTAGTGGTTTGGGACAGGGGCGCACAGATACGCAGTATTTT.

The V call is TRBV20-1, the J call TRBJ1-1; 7 bases are a match to TRBD1. Trimming removed 3 bases from V and 0 bases from J; junction bases left unmatched: 4. This CDR3 spans 14 amino acids. Germline values: CDR1 DFQATT, CDR2 SNEGSKA (reference sequence). The CDR3 DNA reads TGCAGTGCTAGGACAGGGAGGCTGAACACTGAAGCTTTCTTT. The encoded protein is CSARTGRLNTEAFF.

This clonotype came up a few times. V usage is TRBV7-9 and J usage is TRBJ1-6; no definite D call. The CDR3 extends over 14 amino acids. V lost 0 bases, J lost 7 bases, and 7 bases lay in between. Germline V CDR1 and CDR2: SEHNR, FQNEAQ (reference sequence). In DNA form, the CDR3 reads TGTGCCAGCAGCTTAGCGTACGGAAATTCACCCCTCCACTTT. Translated: CASSLAYGNSPLHF.

Only a few counts were recorded for this clonotype. The CDR3 region has the DNA TGTGCCAGCAGTTTTGGAGGGCAGGGCGGTCAGCCCCAGCATTTT. This translates into CASSFGGQGGQPQHF. This sequence joins TRBV12-3 or TRBV12-4 and TRBJ1-5, with a weak D call TRBD1 (5 bases). This CDR3 is built from 15 residues. V dropped 3 bases and J dropped 6 bases, with 15 bases sitting between them.

This clonotype was counted only a few times. The chain recombines TRBV24-1 with TRBJ2-1; TRBD2 agrees at 9 bases. CDR3 length: 16 amino acids. In germline, CDR1 is KGHDR, CDR2 SFDVKD. J gave up 4 bases and V 1 base, and 4 bases lay outside the gene matches. The CDR3 protein is CATSDFLAGFYNEQFF. DNA of the CDR3: TGTGCCACCAGTGATTTTCTAGCGGGGTTTTACAATGAGCAGTTCTTC.

This chain joins TRBV6-5 and TRBJ2-1; the match to TRBD2 covers 13 bases. From germline, CDR1 is MNHEY and CDR2 SVGAGI. After removal of 0 bases from V and 4 bases from J, the junction contained 3 bases not matched to a gene. This CDR3 region has 17 residues. The chain's CDR3 is CASSYSGTSGEYNEQFF. The CDR3 DNA follows: TGTGCCAGCAGTTACTCAGGGACTAGCGGGGAATACAATGAGCAGTTCTTC.

This clonotype was seen a few times. The V call is TRBV12-3 or TRBV12-4, the J call TRBJ1-1; perhaps TRBD1 as D (6 bases). V lost 4 bases to trimming and J lost 0 bases, with 9 bases between them. This CDR3 is 14 amino acids long. The CDR3 DNA reads TGTGCCAGCAGTTCCGGGACAATGAACACTGAAGCTTTCTTT. Its protein is CASSSGTMNTEAFF.

Only a few counts were recorded for this clonotype. The chain is built from TRBV4-2 and TRBJ2-1; D is unresolved. The CDR3 spans 16 residues. Trimming cost V 4 bases and J 0 bases, with 13 bases left between them. The V gene's germline CDR1 is LGHNA and CDR2 YNFKEQ. DNA of the CDR3: TGTGCCAGCAGCCCTGGCTTCGCCAGCTCCTACAATGAGCAGTTCTTC. Translated, it gives CASSPGFASSYNEQFF.

The CDR3 coding sequence is TGTGCCACCAGCCCCGACGGGGTAGCGACAGATACGCAGTATTTT. Encoded protein: CATSPDGVATDTQYF. This chain connects TRBV15 to TRBJ2-3; D is possibly TRBD2 (5 bases). V was shortened by 5 bases and J by 3 bases, with 15 bases between the two germline ends. Germline CDR1 reads LNHNV; CDR2 reads YYDKDF (reference sequence). CDR3 length equals 15 residues.

This clonotype has more than one count but fewer than ten. The rearrangement joins TRBV20-1 to TRBJ1-6, with 9 bases identical to TRBD1. V was pared by 3 bases and J by 8 bases, with 8 bases of the junction left unmatched. Germline loops: CDR1 DFQATT, CDR2 SNEGSKA (reference sequence). The CDR3 contains 15 residues. This chain's CDR3 is CSARMDRGRHSPLHF. The CDR3 DNA reads as TGCAGTGCTAGGATGGACAGGGGTCGTCATTCACCCCTCCACTTT.

The sample holds a few counts of this clonotype. The chain uses TRBV12-3 or TRBV12-4 and TRBJ1-6; D call uncertain. The CDR3 is 16 residues long. V was shortened by 6 bases and J by 3 bases, with 15 bases between the two germline ends. CDR3 in amino acids: CASSPEATIYNSPLHF. CDR3 nucleotides: TGTGCCAGCAGCCCGGAGGCGACAATCTATAATTCACCCCTCCACTTT.

The V call is TRBV12-3 or TRBV12-4, the J call TRBJ2-7, with D possibly matching TRBD2 (5 bases). Trimming removed 2 bases at V and 4 bases at J, with 15 bases between. The CDR3 totals 15 residues. CDR3 in amino acids: CASSLLSGGVYEQYF. The CDR3 region has the DNA TGTGCCAGCAGTTTATTAAGCGGAGGAGTTTACGAGCAGTACTTC.

The V and J genes are TRBV4-2 and TRBJ2-3; D tentatively reads TRBD1 or TRBD2 (5 bases each). CDR3 length equals 15 residues. CDR1 LGHNA and CDR2 YNFKEQ come from the germline V gene. The V end lost 4 bases, the J end lost 6 bases, and 17 bases lay between the germline ends. The DNA of the CDR3 is TGTGCCAGCAGCCGCGAAAACGAGGGGTCTGATACGCAGTATTTT. This translates into CASSRENEGSDTQYF.

A note on this clonotype: The junction and the germline gene differ at one end; a read error may be behind it. The rearrangement uses TRBV6-5 and TRBJ1-2; unclear D gene. The CDR3 extends over 13 amino acids. CDR1 and CDR2 (germline): MNHEY, SVGAGI. The CDR3 bases are TGTGTCAGCAGTTACGGCAGCCCCTATGGCTACACCTTC. Protein: CVSSYGSPYGYTF.